The 15 T cell receptor beta chains reported below all come from one sample, sequenced in a study of CD8+ T cells in alopecia areata. It was cDNA, reverse transcribed from extracted RNA, that served as the sequencing template. Clones were sequenced by immunoSEQ multiplex PCR, and TCRdb holds only the in-frame ones, with some missing. The sample has around 98,000 clones; roughly 42% are singletons. The material sequenced was CD4+ T cells sorted from blood. The receptors here all came from a human donor with alopecia areata.

The rearrangement joins TRBV6-5 to TRBJ1-5; the D gene is possibly TRBD1 (6 bases). V lost 2 bases, J lost 6 bases, and 11 bases lay in between. CDR3 size: 14 residues. Per germline, CDR1 MNHEY and CDR2 SVGAGI. CDR3 residues: CASSYAQGRQPQHF. The CDR3 nucleotides are TGTGCCAGCAGTTACGCACAGGGTCGTCAGCCCCAGCATTTT.

The genes are TRBV29-1 and TRBJ1-1; 9 bases agree with TRBD1. The CDR3 sequence is 13 residues long. Germline-derived CDR1 and CDR2 are SQVTM and ANQGSEA. With V trimmed by 6 bases and J by 12 bases, 14 bases remained unmatched. The CDR3 coding sequence is TGCAGCGTGGGGCCGACAGGGGGAACAATGTCTTTCTTT. Translating it yields CSVGPTGGTMSFF.

This chain joins TRBV5-1 and TRBJ2-7; 9 positions agree with TRBD1. The CDR3 runs to 14 residues. Germline V gene lookup returns CDR1 SGHRS and CDR2 YFSETQ. The V and J ends lost 4 bases and 5 bases, in that order; junction bases with no gene match: 7. CDR3 sequence reads: CASSTGQGTDEQYF. CDR3 sequence (DNA): TGCGCCAGCAGCACAGGACAGGGGACCGACGAGCAGTACTTC. The full variable domain, its missing parts supplied by reference TRBV5-1 and TRBJ2-7, is KAGVTQTPRYLIKTRGQQVTLSCSPISGHRSVSWYQQTPGQGLQFLFEYFSETQRNKGNFPGRFSGRQFSNSRSEMNVSTLELGDSALYLCASSTGQGTDEQYFGPGTRLTVT.

The chain recombines TRBV29-1 with TRBJ2-3; D remains ambiguous. The CDR3 covers 12 residues. Germline assignment: CDR1 SQVTM and CDR2 ANQGSEA. Trimming left V 5 bases short and J 6 bases short, with 12 bases between. For the CDR3, the DNA is TGCAGCGTTCGGCCCCACGACGATACGCAGTATTTT. Residues: CSVRPHDDTQYF.

This clone was seen a handful of times. The same CDR3 is also encoded by other DNA sequences in this sample. This chain uses TRBV29-1 with TRBJ2-3; no clear D. The CDR3 runs 10 residues. Germline V gene data show CDR1 as SQVTM and CDR2 as ANQGSEA. Deletions cut 0 bases from V and 5 bases from J, with 0 bases between. The chain's CDR3 is CSVEEDTQYF. CDR3 DNA sequence: TGCAGCGTTGAAGAAGATACGCAGTATTTT.

The chain is built from TRBV5-1 and TRBJ2-1; 9 bases agree with TRBD1. In germline, CDR1 is SGHRS, CDR2 YFSETQ. The length of the CDR3 is 12 residues. Germline trimming cut 7 bases from V and 8 bases from J; bases unmatched to any gene: 4. The CDR3: CASGTGWDEQFF. For the CDR3, the DNA is TGCGCCAGCGGGACAGGGTGGGATGAGCAGTTCTTC.

This clone was detected a few times. The CDR3 DNA is TGCAGCGTTGTGGGTCGAACAAAGGGAGAGACCCAGTACTTC. It encodes CSVVGRTKGETQYF. The rearrangement uses TRBV29-1 and TRBJ2-5; D uncertain. CDR3 length: 14 amino acids. V was clipped by 4 bases and J by 4 bases, with 16 bases between them. Germline loops: CDR1 SQVTM, CDR2 ANQGSEA.

Sample share makes this clone medium-sized. CDR3 bases: TGTGCCAGCTCACCACCCGCTGGTAACAATGAGCAGTTCTTC. Translation gives CASSPPAGNNEQFF. V gene TRBV18 combines with J gene TRBJ2-1; no firm D call. CDR3 length: 14 amino acids. The V and J ends lost 0 bases and 5 bases respectively, with 8 bases between them. Looked up from germline, CDR1 is KGHSH and CDR2 is LQKENI.

This clone was seen a handful of times. This sequence joins TRBV9 and TRBJ1-2; maybe TRBD1 (6 bases). The germline gives CDR1 SGDLS, CDR2 YYNGEE. The germline V and J ends were trimmed by 4 bases and 2 bases, with 15 bases remaining between them. The CDR3 runs to 15 residues. Here the CDR3 DNA reads TGTGCCAGCAGCTACACTCAACAGGGAAACTATGGCTACACCTTC. Protein product: CASSYTQQGNYGYTF.

The chain links TRBV6-5 to TRBJ1-6, with D possibly being TRBD1 (5 bases). Germline CDR1 and CDR2: MNHEY and SVGAGI. This CDR3 contains 16 residues. Trimming pared 4 bases from V and 6 bases from J, leaving 16 bases between. The CDR3 loop reads CASSSSVRGANSPLHF. The CDR3 bases are TGTGCCAGCAGTTCTTCTGTCCGGGGCGCTAATTCACCCCTCCACTTT.

V is TRBV5-1 and J is TRBJ2-5; D is ambiguous. V was trimmed by 3 bases and J by 3 bases, leaving 18 bases between them. The CDR3 has 16 residues. Germline CDR1 and CDR2: SGHRS and YFSETQ. The CDR3 region is CASSSLIADSKETQYF. Written as DNA, the CDR3 is TGCGCCAGCAGCTCCCTCATTGCGGATTCCAAAGAGACCCAGTACTTC.

The chain couples TRBV30 to TRBJ2-1; D gene ambiguous. Per germline, CDR1 GTSNPN and CDR2 SVGIG (reference sequence). The CDR3 sequence is 14 residues long. Trimming stripped 1 base from V and 0 bases from J, with 7 bases between. The CDR3 DNA follows: TGTGCCTGGAGTGGGGCCGGCTCCTACAATGAGCAGTTCTTC. This translates into CAWSGAGSYNEQFF.

This clone was counted between two and nine times. The chain recombines TRBV28 with TRBJ2-3; 9 nucleotides match TRBD2. The CDR3 has 14 amino acids. J lost 2 bases, V lost 5 bases, and 2 bases had no gene match. The germline CDR1 and CDR2 sequences are MDHEN and SYDVKM. This CDR3 is CASSSGGPTDTQYF. The CDR3 DNA reads as TGTGCCAGCAGTAGCGGGGGGCCCACAGATACGCAGTATTTT.

The DNA for the CDR3 is TGCAGCGTTGAAGGGCAGAACACCGGGGAGCTGTTTTTT. Its protein product is CSVEGQNTGELFF. V and J are TRBV29-1 and TRBJ2-2; no clear D gene. Trimming removed 1 base at V and 1 base at J, with 4 bases between. Germline V CDR1 and CDR2: SQVTM, ANQGSEA. The CDR3 length is 13 residues.

A few counts support this clone. This chain connects TRBV11-2 to TRBJ2-3; the D is unclear. V was pared by 4 bases and J by 5 bases, with 10 bases between. The CDR3 is 13 residues long. Germline values: CDR1 SGHAT, CDR2 FQNNGV. The CDR3 protein is CASSYRPGDTQYF. CDR3 DNA: TGTGCCAGCAGCTATCGACCGGGAGATACGCAGTATTTT.